This T cell receptor beta chain appears in the sequencing data of a study of blood T cell repertoires in COVID-19. In the study overall: T cells, B-cell-depleted T cells, or PBMCs provided the cDNA or gDNA that served as material.

Per the germline V gene, CDR1 is SGHRS and CDR2 is YFSETQ. Trimming cost V 0 bases and J 0 bases; bases outside gene matches: 3. This CDR3 contains 17 residues. This table comes from immunoSEQ multiplex PCR, and its TCRdb copy is limited to in-frame clones, with some not included. This table has some 220,000 clones, roughly 84% appearing once. The TCR originated in a woman in her fifties or sixties who had recovered from COVID-19. Specimen: peripheral blood. The gene calls are TRBV5-1 and TRBJ2-3; TRBD2 matches 11 bases. The CDR3 coding sequence is TGCGCCAGCAGCTTGGGACTAGCGGGGACTAGCACAGATACGCAGTATTTT. Translation: CASSLGLAGTSTDTQYF.